The clone carrying this T cell receptor (beta chain) was detected ten times or more. No antigen is known for it. After removal of 1 base from V and 5 bases from J, the junction contained 4 bases not matched to a gene. Germline V CDR1 and CDR2: MDHEN, SYDVKM. The CDR3 sequence is 14 residues long. This sample is drawn from a study of spatial heterogeneity in lung cancer. Study-level background: Consistent detection of more beta-chain than alpha-chain sequences was observed. Every unique TCR and UMI combination, on average, appeared more than ten times in raw reads. Study-wide findings and caveats: TCRs found ubiquitously expanded in tumor appeared in blood more at resection than at follow-up.

As for time point: sample taken at primary tumor resection. Whole RNA obtained from tumor, nontumor lung or frozen PBMC underwent sequencing without sorting. In the library, each TCR cDNA molecule bore its own unique molecular identifier. Via MiXCR, TCRdb re-called the 5' RACE reads, giving one row per CDR3 protein. The sample shows about 28,000 distinct CDR3 sequences, approximately 8.4% of them seen only once. The specimen comprised PBMCs, sampled at surgery. The chain joins TRBV28 to TRBJ2-5; 7 bases line up with TRBD2. The receptor's source is a female donor with early-stage non-small cell lung cancer. Written as DNA, the CDR3 is TGTGCCAGCAGTTTATTTGTACTAGCGGAGACCCAGTACTTC. Translation: CASSLFVLAETQYF.